This T cell receptor (beta chain) was identified in a study of T cell responses to AZD1222 COVID-19 vaccine. Details on this clone: No antigen is known for it.

Study observations and caveats: Donors in the cohort were predominantly white British and more often female, and clonal diversity was possibly underestimated. Epitopes outside B.1.351 and B.1.1.7 mutated regions reportedly drew nearly half of spike TCRs.

The repertoire was sequenced with immunoSEQ multiplex PCR; TCRdb's copy has only in-frame clones and lacks some. Seen here are 75,000 to 95,000 clones, more than 70% observed once, and the top ten hold about 5%. The TCR sequence derives from an adult who received the AZD1222 COVID-19 vaccine. This sample comprised peripheral blood, obtained 28 days after the second AZD1222 dose.

The CDR3 sequence is CASSYRTGEAFF. CDR3 in DNA: TGTGCCAGCAGTTACCGGACAGGGGAAGCTTTCTTT. The genes are TRBV6-5 and TRBJ1-1; 8 bases line up with TRBD1. Germline V gene data show CDR1 as MNHEY and CDR2 as SVGAGI. The J segment lost 8 bases and the V segment lost 2 bases, leaving 1 base of the junction unmatched. CDR3 length: 12 amino acids.